The 26 T cell receptor beta chains listed next were all sequenced from one sample in a study of T cells in localized non-small cell lung cancer. Libraries were prepared by immunoSEQ multiplex PCR; TCRdb keeps only in-frame clonotypes and omits some of them. The sample yields 2,000 to 3,000 clones, 25% to 35% seen once. Sequenced here: lung tumor tissue, sampled before any cancer treatment. The receptor set was obtained from a male donor at least 60 years old with stage III squamous cell lung carcinoma.

This clone appeared a few times. V usage is TRBV5-1 and J usage is TRBJ1-2; TRBD1 matches 9 bases. V lost 0 bases, J lost 6 bases, and 3 bases stayed unmatched. The CDR3 sequence is 14 residues long. Looked up from germline, CDR1 is SGHRS and CDR2 is YFSETQ. CDR3 protein: CASSLAGQGNGYTF. Here the CDR3 DNA reads TGCGCCAGCAGCTTGGCGGGACAGGGCAATGGCTACACCTTC.

This clone was observed a handful of times. The J gene is TRBJ2-3, the V gene TRBV6-8; 10 bases match TRBD2. Looked up from germline, CDR1 is MNHGY and CDR2 is SAAAGT. V was pared by 0 bases and J by 0 bases, with 12 bases of the junction left unmatched. The CDR3 is 20 amino acids. The CDR3 region is CASSYSFTSGVSISTDTQYF. CDR3 DNA sequence: TGTGCCAGCAGTTACTCATTCACTAGCGGGGTATCAATAAGCACAGATACGCAGTATTTT.

This chain uses TRBV29-1 with TRBJ1-1; a possible D gene is TRBD1 (6 bases). The CDR3 covers 14 residues. Germline V gives CDR1 SQVTM, CDR2 ANQGSEA. Trimming removed 6 bases from V and 4 bases from J, with 18 bases in between. The CDR3: CSVKWQGTSTEAFF. The DNA of the CDR3 is TGCAGCGTGAAGTGGCAGGGGACGAGCACTGAAGCTTTCTTT.

The rearrangement links TRBV7-2 to TRBJ2-5; D uncertain. CDR3 length equals 14 residues. V was cut by 4 bases and J by 5 bases, with 14 bases left in between. Per the germline V gene, CDR1 is SGHTA and CDR2 is FQGNSA. Here the CDR3 DNA reads TGTGCCAGCAGCTCCACGACATGGACCGAGACCCAGTACTTC. Amino acids: CASSSTTWTETQYF.

By share, this clone ranks as medium-sized. CDR3 DNA sequence: TGTGCCAGCAGTCGGCAGGGGAATAGCAATCAGCCCCAGCATTTT. It is translated as CASSRQGNSNQPQHF. The chain is built from TRBV11-3 and TRBJ1-5; D might be TRBD1 (6 bases). The ends were cut back, 6 bases at V and 0 bases at J, with 12 bases in the middle. Germline CDR1 is SGHNT and CDR2 is YENEEA. The CDR3 extends over 15 amino acids.

This clone was recorded a few times. The chain combines TRBV6-8 with TRBJ2-3, with TRBD2 matching over 15 bases. After removal of 6 bases from V and 7 bases from J, the junction contained 11 bases not matched to a gene. There are 17 residues in the CDR3. Germline V CDR1 and CDR2: MNHGY, SAAAGT. The CDR3 nucleotides read TGTGCCAGCAGCCTCTCAGGACTAGCGGGAGGGACCAATACGCAGTATTTT. Protein: CASSLSGLAGGTNTQYF.

The chain is built from TRBV11-3 and TRBJ2-1; TRBD1 is a possible D gene (6 bases). V dropped 2 bases and J dropped 10 bases, with 15 bases sitting between them. The CDR3 covers 14 residues. Germline CDR1 SGHNT, CDR2 YENEEA. CDR3: CASSLNRVGREQFF. For the CDR3, the DNA is TGTGCCAGCAGCTTAAACAGGGTTGGTAGGGAGCAGTTCTTC.

The table lists this clone with a few counts. The chain links TRBV11-3 to TRBJ1-2; D gene unclear. The CDR3 covers 15 residues. Looked up from germline, CDR1 is SGHNT and CDR2 is YENEEA. V was clipped by 5 bases and J by 8 bases, with 21 bases between them. The chain's CDR3 is CASSLSGFRGGGYTF. The CDR3 region has the DNA TGTGCCAGCAGCCTCTCCGGGTTTCGGGGAGGCGGCTACACCTTC.

The chain uses TRBV19 and TRBJ2-5; D is perhaps TRBD2 (6 bases). Germline V gene sequence: CDR1 LNHDA, CDR2 SQIVND (reference sequence). CDR3 length: 14 residues. V was clipped by 8 bases and J by 0 bases, with 13 bases between them. DNA for the CDR3: TGTGCCAGTGGGCGGGACTCGTACCAAGAGACCCAGTACTTC. Amino acid sequence: CASGRDSYQETQYF.

The V gene is TRBV11-3, the J gene TRBJ2-7, with 12 bases fitting TRBD2. The CDR3 runs 15 residues. Losses at the gene ends were 5 bases for V and 2 bases for J; bases not matched to a gene: 4. The germline V gene encodes CDR1 SGHNT and CDR2 YENEEA. The CDR3 coding sequence is TGTGCCAGCAGCCGACTAGCGGGAGCGACCTACGAGCAGTACTTC. The encoded protein is CASSRLAGATYEQYF.

The genes are TRBV6-8 and TRBJ2-5; 7 bases match TRBD2. Germline V gene sequence: CDR1 MNHGY, CDR2 SAAAGT. V was clipped by 8 bases and J by 5 bases; unmatched bases: 8. CDR3 size: 13 residues. In DNA form, the CDR3 reads TGTGCCAGCGGGAGGGGAGATTTGGAGACCCAGTACTTC. This codes for CASGRGDLETQYF.

This clone is medium-sized (0.01 to 0.1%) by share. J is TRBJ2-1 and V is TRBV6-8; 10 nucleotides agree with TRBD2. The CDR3 has 14 residues. CDR1 and CDR2 from the germline V gene are MNHGY and SAAAGT. J gave up 6 bases and V 4 bases, and 3 bases lay outside the gene matches. Written as DNA, the CDR3 is TGTGCCAGCAGTTCCGGACTAGCGGTCAATGAGCAGTTCTTC. Translating it yields CASSSGLAVNEQFF.

This clone turned up a few times. This sequence joins TRBV27 and TRBJ2-7; 8 bases agree with TRBD1. Looked up from germline, CDR1 is MNHEY and CDR2 is SMNVEV (reference sequence). This CDR3 has 14 amino acids. The V and J ends lost 5 bases and 1 base, in that order; junction bases with no gene match: 4. This chain's CDR3 is CASSLRQGSYEQYF. Written as DNA, the CDR3 is TGTGCCAGCAGTCTGAGACAGGGGTCCTACGAGCAGTACTTC.

The chain has TRBV10-3 and TRBJ1-1; D gene uncertain. Germline V lookup: CDR1 ENHRY, CDR2 SYGVKD. CDR3 size: 14 residues. With 2 bases removed from V and 2 bases from J, the gap between germline ends came to 9 bases. The CDR3 region has the DNA TGTGCCATCAGTGAGAGGCAGGCAAACACTGAAGCTTTCTTT. Its protein is CAISERQANTEAFF.

J is TRBJ2-3 and V is TRBV29-1; TRBD2 aligns across 14 bases. Germline loops: CDR1 SQVTM, CDR2 ANQGSEA. CDR3 length: 14 amino acids. V was pared by 5 bases and J by 7 bases, with 5 bases of the junction left unmatched. CDR3 sequence: CSVSGLAGGNTQYF. Here the CDR3 DNA reads TGCAGCGTTTCTGGACTAGCGGGAGGTAATACGCAGTATTTT.

The chain recombines TRBV14 with TRBJ2-7; TRBD2 matches at 9 bases. The CDR3 is made up of 17 amino acids. J gave up 5 bases and V 3 bases, and 14 bases lay outside the gene matches. CDR1 and CDR2 (germline): SGHDN, FVKESK. In nucleotides, the CDR3 is TGTGCCAGCAGCCAGCCACTCCGCGGGAGGGCCCTGGACGAGCAGTACTTC. Translating it yields CASSQPLRGRALDEQYF.

This clone is classed as medium-sized. V gene TRBV11-3 combines with J gene TRBJ1-5; weak D call: TRBD1 (5 bases). The V gene lost 5 bases and the J gene lost 1 base, with 12 bases spanning the gap. The CDR3 runs 15 residues. Germline CDR1 reads SGHNT; CDR2 reads YENEEA. CDR3 coding DNA: TGTGCCAGCAGCCAAGCAAGACAGAGCAATCAGCCCCAGCATTTT. Encoded protein: CASSQARQSNQPQHF.

This clone turned up a few times. The rearrangement uses TRBV11-3 and TRBJ2-7; D is tentatively TRBD1 or TRBD2 (6 bases each). There are 15 residues in the CDR3. Trimming took off 5 bases at V and 0 bases at J, with 14 bases between the two ends. From germline, CDR1 is SGHNT and CDR2 YENEEA. The CDR3 here is CASSPEGGSSYEQYF. CDR3 nucleotide sequence: TGTGCCAGCAGCCCTGAGGGGGGAAGCTCCTACGAGCAGTACTTC.

This clone was seen only a few times. This chain joins TRBV28 and TRBJ1-1; 8 bases map to TRBD1. This CDR3 has 15 amino acids. Trimming removed 5 bases from V and 8 bases from J; junction bases left unmatched: 13. Germline lookup yields CDR1 MDHEN and CDR2 SYDVKM. Here the CDR3 DNA reads TGTGCCAGCAGTATCCCGGACAGGGCAATTAACGAAGCTTTCTTT. It translates to CASSIPDRAINEAFF.

The V and J genes are TRBV28 and TRBJ1-5; 7 bases agree with TRBD1. Trimming at V came to 6 bases and at J to 1 base, leaving 9 bases not matched to a gene. Germline V gives CDR1 MDHEN, CDR2 SYDVKM. This CDR3 has 16 amino acids. The CDR3 loop reads CASSLPGTVSNQPQHF. In nucleotides, the CDR3 is TGTGCCAGCAGCCTACCCGGGACAGTGAGCAATCAGCCCCAGCATTTT.

This clone was observed a few times. The chain links TRBV7-2 to TRBJ1-4; the match to TRBD1 covers 8 bases. The trim removed 5 bases at V and 7 bases at J, leaving 3 bases unmatched. CDR3 size: 13 residues. The germline gives CDR1 SGHTA, CDR2 FQGNSA. The CDR3 spells CASSTGGSEKLFF. The CDR3 region has the DNA TGTGCCAGCAGCACAGGGGGAAGTGAAAAACTGTTTTTT.

This clone was observed a handful of times. The gene calls are TRBV11-3 and TRBJ2-2; no reliable D call. The CDR3 has 14 residues. The germline CDR1 and CDR2 sequences are SGHNT and YENEEA. Deletions cut 5 bases from V and 3 bases from J, with 10 bases between. The CDR3 sequence is CASSLPYDTGELFF. Here the CDR3 DNA reads TGTGCCAGCAGCCTCCCCTATGACACCGGGGAGCTGTTTTTT.

The genes are TRBV28 and TRBJ2-7, with D perhaps TRBD2 (7 bases). Germline V gene lookup returns CDR1 MDHEN and CDR2 SYDVKM. Trimming left V 9 bases short and J 5 bases short, with 17 bases between. The CDR3 runs 13 residues. CDR3 amino acids: CASLGRGGHEQYF. The CDR3 DNA reads as TGTGCCAGTTTAGGCAGGGGAGGGCACGAGCAGTACTTC.

The chain employs TRBV19 and TRBJ1-3; possibly TRBD1 for D (6 bases). CDR1 is LNHDA, CDR2 SQIVND, per germline (reference sequence). The CDR3 length is 15 residues. V lost 8 bases to trimming and J lost 2 bases, with 16 bases between them. CDR3 residues: CASRTATTAGNTIYF. The CDR3, as DNA: TGTGCCAGTCGGACAGCGACTACGGCTGGAAACACCATATATTTT. Variable domain in full (rest from reference TRBV19 and TRBJ1-3): DGGITQSPKYLFRKEGQNVTLSCEQNLNHDAMYWYRQDPGQGLRLIYYSQIVNDFQKGDIAEGYSVSREKKESFPLTVTSAQKNPTAFYLCASRTATTAGNTIYFGEGSWLTVV.

The J gene is TRBJ2-5, the V gene TRBV6-8; 7 bases agree with TRBD1. Trimming took 8 bases from V and 5 from J; bases not matched to a gene: 8. In germline, CDR1 is MNHGY, CDR2 SAAAGT. This CDR3 comprises 13 residues. The CDR3 protein is CASSLRGRETQYF. CDR3 coding DNA: TGTGCCAGCTCACTGAGGGGGCGGGAGACCCAGTACTTC.

This chain uses TRBV19 with TRBJ2-2, with TRBD2 matching over 10 bases. Germline V gene data show CDR1 as LNHDA and CDR2 as SQIVND (reference sequence). This CDR3 comprises 17 residues. The V segment lost 5 bases and the J segment 3 bases; nucleotides outside the gene matches: 9. As DNA, the CDR3 is TGTGCCAGTAGTGGGCTAGCGGGAGTGAGAGACACCGGGGAGCTGTTTTTT. Residues: CASSGLAGVRDTGELFF.